This TCR beta chain was captured by sequencing in a study of identical twins. Regarding the study as a whole: Clonotypes of the beta chain that were abundant in cord blood carried fewer insertions (memory repertoires showed none).

The germline V and J ends were trimmed by 8 bases and 6 bases, with 15 bases remaining between them. CDR3 length equals 13 residues. Germline CDR1 reads ENHRY; CDR2 reads SYGVKD. This clonotype was seen a few times. Antigen: not known. The cDNA had a unique molecular identifier and a template-switch universal primer site. TCRdb re-analysed the 5' RACE reads in MiXCR, keeping a single row per CDR3 protein. This table holds about 520,000 distinct CDR3 sequences, approximately 22% found once. This sample was also put to use in a study of T cells expressing NK-cell markers. That work states: An anti-gamma-delta TCR antibody confined sorting to alpha-beta TCR T cells across several of the experiments. Researchers report these clonotypes also headed the CD3+CD56-NKG2C+ fraction in a few donors.

Specimen: CD4+ T cells sorted from blood. The TCR was taken from a woman younger than 35 in good health. The chain employs TRBV10-3 and TRBJ2-3, with D perhaps matching TRBD2 (6 bases). Written as DNA, the CDR3 is TGTGCCATCGCCTGGGGGAGGTGGGATACGCAGTATTTT. Encoded protein: CAIAWGRWDTQYF.